A single sample is the source of the 4 T cell receptor beta chains below, sequenced in a study of memory CD4+ T cells and cytomegalovirus serostatus. Single viable CD3+CD4+CD8-CD45RO+ cells were sorted as the memory CD4+ T cells. Profiling relied on immunoSEQ multiplex PCR, and the TCRdb table lists in-frame clones only, not all of them. The top ten clones hold just over 2.5% of a sample with about 75,000 clones, roughly 78% of them seen once. Sequenced: memory CD4+ T cells from blood. These receptors all stem from an adult in good health and CMV-seropositive.

The rearrangement uses TRBV20-1 and TRBJ2-7; D might be TRBD2 (6 bases). This CDR3 has 11 residues. The germline gives CDR1 DFQATT, CDR2 SNEGSKA (reference sequence). The CDR3 here is CSCRAGYEQYF. The CDR3 bases are TGCAGCTGTAGAGCGGGCTACGAGCAGTACTTC.

The chain is built from TRBV10-2 and TRBJ2-1, with D maybe TRBD1 (5 bases). Germline V gene lookup returns CDR1 WSHSY and CDR2 SAAADI. V lost 2 bases and J lost 10, with 21 bases in between. The CDR3 runs to 16 residues. CDR3 coding DNA: TGCGCCAGCAGTGAGCGCCCACCGTGGGATGCAGGGGAGCAGTTCTTC. Protein sequence: CASSERPPWDAGEQFF.

This chain links TRBV29-1 with TRBJ1-3, with 9 bases lining up with TRBD1. CDR3 length: 17 amino acids. Unmatched junction bases numbered 10, after V lost 1 base and J lost 3 bases. The V gene's germline CDR1 is SQVTM and CDR2 ANQGSEA. CDR3 nucleotide sequence: TGCAGCGTTGAAGGCAAGTCGGGACAGGGCTTTGGAAACACCATATATTTT. Protein product: CSVEGKSGQGFGNTIYF.

A few counts support this clone. The rearrangement links TRBV23-1 to TRBJ1-3; TRBD1 agrees at 7 bases. TRBV23-1 is an ORF, with its function uncertain. V gave up 3 bases and J gave up 4 bases; unmatched junction bases: 9. This CDR3 contains 16 residues. The CDR3 loop reads CASSHSRQGAGNTIYF. The CDR3 bases are TGCGCCAGCAGTCATTCGCGACAGGGCGCAGGAAACACCATATATTTT.